Given below is one T cell receptor (beta chain) in context. The specificity of this receptor is unknown. No much larger clonotype is one base removed from it; base qualities were not supplied. The sample comes from a study of control samples from healthy donors and cancer patients (dated by TCRdb to 2020 to 2022). Library preparation was by the immunoSEQ multiplex PCR assay. This is the immuneACCESS table as TCRdb keeps it, with only in-frame sequences that have V and J called. A part of the clones is gone; compared with another copy, unresolved V genes explain less than half, and the rest is unexplained. The sample profile shows approximately 100,000 clones; more than 75% of them were found once. The top ten hold 20% to 25% of the sample. From its cysteine to its phenylalanine, the CDR3 spans 19 amino acids. The CDR3 DNA has 57 bases and is translated from base 1.

Sequencing used blood. This receptor chain uses TRBV21-1 and TRBJ2-5; the DNA was not used to check the table's D call, TRBD2. TRBV21-1 corresponds to a pseudogene. This sequence was found in a man younger than 45 in good health. CDR3 sequence: CASSKVCGLAGGNQETQYF. The bases read TGTGCCAGCAGCAAAGTTTGCGGACTAGCGGGGGGGAACCAAGAGACCCAGTACTTC.